This T cell receptor (beta chain) was recorded in a study of blood T cell repertoires in COVID-19. Study as a whole: Nucleic acid was either cDNA or gDNA, and it came from T cells, B-cell-depleted T cells, or PBMCs.

The CDR3 is made up of 14 amino acids. Per germline, CDR1 MDHEN and CDR2 SYDVKM. Trimming removed 4 bases at V and 7 bases at J, with 14 bases between. The repertoire was sequenced with immunoSEQ multiplex PCR; TCRdb's copy has only in-frame clones and lacks some. The sample includes roughly 260,000 clones, about 89% seen only once; the top ten take around 2%. This clone appeared once. The source material was PBMCs or T cells enriched from blood (not recorded which). This receptor was obtained from a woman aged 18-29 years who had recovered from COVID-19. The gene calls are TRBV28 and TRBJ2-1, with D perhaps TRBD2 (6 bases). The CDR3 bases are TGTGCCAGCAGTTCGACGGTCGCGGGGAATGAGCAGTTCTTC. Residues: CASSSTVAGNEQFF.